The sequence of this TCR beta chain was determined in a study of cytomegalovirus exposure and HLA in healthy donors. Study-level findings and limits: Rarity marked most TCR sequences, yet some public TCRs occurred in many donors.

The assay was immunoSEQ multiplex PCR, and TCRdb's table has in-frame clones only and misses some. The top ten clones hold approximately 8.4% of a sample with around 54,000 clones, over 85% of them seen once. Germline CDR1 and CDR2: SGHNT and YENEEA. Between the trimmed V and J ends, which lost 4 bases and 5 bases, there was a span of 9 bases. This CDR3 comprises 13 residues. Comments on this clone: What it binds is not known.

This TCR came from a woman aged 18-29 years in good health and CMV-seropositive. The source material was PBMCs. This sequence joins TRBV11-3 and TRBJ2-1; D gene uncertain. The CDR3, as DNA: TGTGCCAGCAGCTACTCCCCCGACAATGAGCAGTTCTTC. Translation gives CASSYSPDNEQFF.